The present TCR beta chain was sequenced within a study of blood T cell repertoires in COVID-19. The overall study: Both acute and convalescent COVID-19 samples were obtained from the United States, Italy and Spain. In each case, the material was cDNA or gDNA derived from T cells, B-cell-depleted T cells, or PBMCs.

Germline V lookup: CDR1 MNHEY, CDR2 SVGEGT. The CDR3 length is 14 residues. V gave up 6 bases and J gave up 2 bases, with 12 bases separating them. In the original processing: Counts of nucleated cells, estimated from reference gene primer amplification, were obtained. Assay used: immunoSEQ multiplex PCR; TCRdb lists only in-frame clones, some missing. For V, J and clone size, that table is used; D and trimming come from the DNA. The sample yields 50,000 to 70,000 clones, about four fifths seen once. This TCR was recovered from a man aged 65 to 85 with active COVID-19. Source material: peripheral blood. This chain links TRBV6-2 or TRBV6-3 with TRBJ2-3; a weak D match, TRBD1 (6 bases). For the CDR3, the DNA is TGTGCCAGCAGCCCCCAGGGGACCACAGATACGCAGTATTTT. It specifies CASSPQGTTDTQYF.